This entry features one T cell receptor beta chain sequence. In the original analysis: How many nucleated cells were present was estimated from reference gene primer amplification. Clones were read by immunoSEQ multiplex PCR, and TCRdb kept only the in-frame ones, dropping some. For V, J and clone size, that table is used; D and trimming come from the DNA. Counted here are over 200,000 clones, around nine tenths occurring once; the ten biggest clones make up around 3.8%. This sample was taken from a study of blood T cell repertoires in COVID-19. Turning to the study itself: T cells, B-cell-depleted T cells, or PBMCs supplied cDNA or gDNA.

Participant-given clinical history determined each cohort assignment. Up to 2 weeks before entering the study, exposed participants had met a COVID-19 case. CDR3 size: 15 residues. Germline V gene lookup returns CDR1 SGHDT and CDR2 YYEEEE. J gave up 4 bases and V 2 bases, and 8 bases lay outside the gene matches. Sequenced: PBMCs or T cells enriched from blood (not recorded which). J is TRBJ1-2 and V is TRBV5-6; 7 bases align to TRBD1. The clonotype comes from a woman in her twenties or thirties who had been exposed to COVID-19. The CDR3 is CASSLSGTDLYGYTF. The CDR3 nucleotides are TGTGCCAGCAGCTTATCCGGGACAGACCTCTATGGCTACACCTTC.